This entry describes one TCR beta chain. The data derive from a study of blood T cell repertoires in COVID-19. Study details: T cells, B-cell-depleted T cells, or PBMCs provided the cDNA or gDNA that served as material.

Produced via immunoSEQ multiplex PCR; TCRdb's table is partial and in-frame only. Of some 310,000 clones listed, 90% are singletons. Germline CDR1 is SGHVS and CDR2 is FNYEAQ. Trimming stripped 4 bases from V and 0 bases from J, with 22 bases between. This CDR3 contains 19 residues. It was during active infection that Seattle patients were enrolled and then longitudinally followed. The gene calls are TRBV7-6 and TRBJ1-3; no clear D. Sequenced: peripheral blood. This receptor was taken from a woman in her twenties or thirties with COVID-19, enrolled during active disease. DNA of the CDR3: TGTGCCAGCAGCTACGGCGGGGTCTTCCCCTCAATCTCTGGAAACACCATATATTTT. Translated: CASSYGGVFPSISGNTIYF.